This T cell receptor (beta chain) was found in a study of high-grade serous ovarian cancer treatment subgroups listed by TCRdb under 2021. For context, the study as a whole: On average, sequencing produced about 14,000 reads and 6,500 to 7,500 unique TCR beta rearrangements for each sample. The study profiled TCR beta repertoires in high-grade serous ovarian cancer patients grouped by complete gross resection or neoadjuvant chemotherapy response under a laparoscopic triage algorithm. The cohort comprised approximately 30 patients: some ten with no residual disease after primary surgery (R0), some ten excellent NACT responders, and some ten poor NACT responders. One primary tumor sample and two metastatic tumor samples were collected from each patient, for a total of 90 samples. General conclusions and limits of the study: TCR clonal relatedness showed a positive correlation with neoantigen level and a trend toward positive correlation with copy number variation and mutation load from whole-genome sequencing. Spatial information was not captured by bulk tumor TCR sequencing, so insight into HGSC tumor complexity and diversity was limited. TCR repertoire analyses focused on CDR3; CDR1 and CDR2 were not analyzed. Repertoire similarity between tumors of the same patient ranged about 0.095 to 0.85, whereas almost no similarity was seen between different patients.

The 70 to 90 tumor samples underwent high-throughput TCR profiling with ImmunoSEQ. The original pipeline was this. Richness (unique productive sequences), clonality, evenness and relatedness were included as repertoire diversity metrics, and similarity between samples was assessed with the Bhattacharyya coefficient. A sensitivity analysis excluded TCRs with fewer than two reads and gave consistent conclusions. TCRdb obtained this table from immuneACCESS and retained in-frame rearrangements with V and J assigned. These tables miss some clones; where compared with another copy, unresolved V genes account for less than half of the shortfall, and the remainder is unexplained. The D gene and trimming were derived from the DNA, and the V and J assignments and clone size from that table. This sample lists 4,500 or so clones; approximately 71% were detected once. More than 15% of the sample is taken by the ten largest.

Trimming takes 0 bases off V and 7 bases off J; junction bases not matched to a gene: 10. The CDR3, from cysteine to phenylalanine, totals 16 residues. The read is trimmed to its CDR3 DNA, 48 bases read in frame from base 1. CDR1 SGHNT and CDR2 YYREEE are derived from the germline V gene (reference sequence). A word on this clone: What antigen it recognizes has not been identified. One base away there is no much larger clone; base qualities are not given.

Tumor samples were collected prior to definitive surgery or chemotherapy. The MD Anderson Biospecimen Extraction Resource handled genomic DNA extraction, while the MD Anderson Cancer Genomics Laboratory carried out the TCR sequencing. The rearranged chain carries TRBV5-4 and TRBJ2-4; 7 central bases correspond to TRBD2. The specimen was tumor tissue. The origin of this receptor is a human donor with high-grade serous ovarian cancer. DNA sequence: TGTGCCAGCAGCTTGGAGAGCGGGACTTCCGAGAACATTCAGTACTTC. Its protein reads: CASSLESGTSENIQYF.